These T cell receptor beta chains were read from a single sample in a study of cytomegalovirus exposure and HLA in healthy donors. The repertoire was sequenced with immunoSEQ multiplex PCR; TCRdb's copy has only in-frame clones and lacks some. The repertoire holds approximately 74,000 clones, with about 79% as singletons. Sequencing was carried out using PBMCs. The receptors come from a man in his sixties in good health and CMV-seropositive. CDR3s include the opening cysteine and the closing phenylalanine or tryptophan. D genes are given only for firm matches. Clone size appears in some rows only: once, few, many, or a class for an expanded clone.

few	TRBV11-2	TRBD2	TRBJ2-3	CASSLGGLKGDTQYF	TGTGCCAGCAGCTTGGGGGGACTAAAGGGAGATACGCAGTATTTT
few	TRBV6-1	TRBD1	TRBJ1-2	CASSEVPGNRGRNGYTF	TGTGCCAGCAGTGAAGTTCCCGGTAACAGGGGAAGGAACGGCTACACCTTC
-	TRBV29-1	TRBD1	TRBJ2-5	CSVGGQAETQYF	TGCAGCGTTGGCGGACAGGCGGAGACCCAGTACTTC
-	TRBV6-5	-	TRBJ2-7	CASSLYDEQYF	TGTGCCAGCAGCCTCTACGACGAGCAGTACTTC
-	TRBV7-9	-	TRBJ1-2	CASLRGGVDYGYTF	TGTGCCAGCCTCCGGGGGGGTGTGGACTATGGCTACACCTTC
-	TRBV19	-	TRBJ1-5	CASSMDRINSNQPQHF	TGTGCCAGTAGTATGGACAGAATTAATAGCAATCAGCCCCAGCATTTT
-	TRBV9	TRBD1	TRBJ2-7	CASSVGGGAYEQYF	TGTGCCAGCAGCGTAGGAGGGGGCGCCTACGAGCAGTACTTC
-	TRBV29-1	-	TRBJ2-2	CSVERGGGGELFF	TGCAGCGTTGAAAGGGGGGGCGGCGGGGAGCTGTTTTTT
-	TRBV11-3	-	TRBJ2-7	CASSQTVEQYF	TGTGCCAGCAGCCAAACAGTCGAGCAGTACTTC
-	TRBV29-1	-	TRBJ2-1	CSVEARTVLAYNEQFF	TGCAGCGTTGAAGCCCGGACAGTTCTGGCCTACAATGAGCAGTTCTTC
-	TRBV9	TRBD2	TRBJ2-1	CASSGTSGATHYNEQFF	TGTGCCTCTTCCGGGACTAGCGGTGCGACTCACTACAATGAGCAGTTCTTC
-	TRBV5-1	-	TRBJ1-6	CASSLYRGGSPLHF	TGCGCCAGCAGCTTGTATAGGGGTGGTTCACCCCTCCACTTT
once	TRBV7-2	TRBD2	TRBJ2-7	CASSTSQTTSTYEQYF	TGTGCCAGCAGCACCAGTCAAACGACTAGCACCTACGAGCAGTACTTC
-	TRBV6-1	-	TRBJ1-5	CASTAGSRNQPQHF	TGTGCCAGCACGGCAGGTAGTCGCAATCAGCCCCAGCATTTT
-	TRBV6-4	TRBD1	TRBJ1-2	CASSDSRTGHYGYTF	TGTGCCAGCAGTGACTCTAGGACAGGGCACTATGGCTACACCTTC
-	TRBV7-6	-	TRBJ2-7	CASSLTGPIHF	TGTGCCAGCAGCTTGACGGGTCCGATACACTTC
-	TRBV9	TRBD2	TRBJ2-1	CASSVGLAGEQFF	TGTGCCAGCAGCGTAGGACTAGCCGGTGAGCAGTTCTTC
few	TRBV19	TRBD2	TRBJ2-1	CASSRSSGLYNEQFF	TGTGCCAGTAGTAGGTCTAGCGGGCTCTACAATGAGCAGTTCTTC
-	TRBV7-9	-	TRBJ2-2	CASTGPGGGTTGELFF	TGTGCCAGCACCGGACCGGGAGGGGGCACCACCGGGGAGCTGTTTTTT
-	TRBV28	TRBD2	TRBJ2-7	CASSLLRTSRYEQYF	TGTGCCAGCAGTTTATTGCGGACTAGCAGATACGAGCAGTACTTC
-	TRBV11-2	-	TRBJ2-2	CASSLRAEGGTGELFF	TGTGCCAGCAGCTTAAGGGCGGAGGGGGGGACCGGGGAGCTGTTTTTT
-	TRBV19	-	TRBJ1-1	CASSIKTGWMDTEAFF	TGTGCCAGTAGTATCAAAACAGGGTGGATGGACACTGAAGCTTTCTTT
-	TRBV5-1	TRBD1	TRBJ2-3	CASSPSGQSTDTQYF	TGCGCCAGCAGCCCTTCGGGACAGTCCACAGATACGCAGTATTTT
-	TRBV10-1	-	TRBJ2-3	CASSESSRGNTQYF	TGCGCCAGCAGTGAGTCGTCCCGAGGTAATACGCAGTATTTT
-	TRBV21-1	-	TRBJ2-7	CASSKKMGTAYEQYF	TGTGCCAGCAGCAAAAAGATGGGGACAGCTTACGAGCAGTACTTC
-	TRBV11-3	TRBD1	TRBJ1-6	CASSPRTGNNSPLHF	TGTGCCAGCAGCCCCCGGACAGGGAATAATTCACCCCTCCACTTT
once	TRBV11-2	-	TRBJ2-7	CASSSLGGALEQYF	TGTGCCAGCAGCTCCCTTGGTGGGGCCCTAGAGCAGTACTTC
-	TRBV11-2	TRBD1	TRBJ2-7	CASSLMSTGVGEQYF	TGTGCCAGCAGCTTGATGTCGACAGGGGTAGGTGAGCAGTACTTC
-	TRBV5-5	TRBD2	TRBJ2-1	CASTIPGLAGGPGSVNEQFF	TGTGCCAGCACAATTCCTGGACTAGCGGGAGGGCCCGGTTCGGTCAATGAGCAGTTCTTC
-	TRBV5-1	-	TRBJ2-2	CASSLGGTGELFF	TGCGCCAGCAGCTTGGGCGGCACCGGGGAGCTGTTTTTT
once	TRBV5-8	-	TRBJ2-6	CASSLGGTLSGANVLTF	TGTGCCAGCAGCTTGGGGGGCACCCTCTCTGGGGCCAACGTCCTGACTTTC
-	TRBV7-2	TRBD2	TRBJ2-3	CASSFPMGLAGGPDTQYF	TGTGCCAGCAGCTTCCCGATGGGACTAGCGGGAGGGCCAGATACGCAGTATTTT
few	TRBV29-1	-	TRBJ2-1	CSVEDPGSSYNEQFF	TGCAGCGTTGAAGATCCGGGAAGCTCCTACAATGAGCAGTTCTTC
-	TRBV5-6	-	TRBJ1-6	CASRPLQGGSSPLHF	TGTGCCAGCAGACCATTACAGGGTGGGAGTTCACCCCTCCACTTT
-	TRBV14	-	TRBJ1-4	CASSPQSLDGEKLFF	TGTGCCAGCAGCCCCCAGTCCCTCGATGGCGAAAAACTGTTTTTT
-	TRBV5-5	-	TRBJ1-4	CASSLASATNEKLFF	TGTGCCAGCAGCTTGGCCAGTGCAACTAATGAAAAACTGTTTTTT
-	TRBV5-1	-	TRBJ2-4	CASSWDFRAKNIQYF	TGCGCCAGCAGCTGGGACTTCCGAGCCAAAAACATTCAGTACTTC
-	TRBV6-5	-	TRBJ2-5	CASSFQGREQETQYF	TGTGCCAGCAGTTTTCAGGGGCGGGAGCAAGAGACCCAGTACTTC
-	TRBV6-1	-	TRBJ1-1	CASQSTGNTEAFF	TGTGCCAGCCAGTCAACAGGGAACACTGAAGCTTTCTTT
-	TRBV5-1	TRBD1	TRBJ2-5	CASSPPGTGRETQYF	TGCGCCAGCAGCCCTCCCGGGACAGGAAGAGAGACCCAGTACTTC
-	TRBV2	TRBD2	TRBJ2-1	CASNRGSSYNEQFF	TGTGCCAGCAATCGCGGGAGCTCCTACAATGAGCAGTTCTTC
-	TRBV5-1	-	TRBJ1-1	CASSSPTANTEAFF	TGCGCCAGCAGCTCTCCGACAGCGAACACTGAAGCTTTCTTT
once	TRBV27	TRBD2	TRBJ2-7	CASSLAGATYEQYF	TGTGCCAGCAGTTTGGCGGGAGCCACCTACGAGCAGTACTTC
-	TRBV6-6	TRBD1	TRBJ2-1	CASSRPRRTGDEQFF	TGTGCCAGCAGCCGCCCGAGAAGGACAGGGGATGAGCAGTTCTTC
-	TRBV5-1	-	TRBJ2-7	CASSLRPGEQYF	TGCGCCAGCAGCTTGAGGCCAGGAGAGCAGTACTTC
-	TRBV2	TRBD1	TRBJ2-1	CASRGQGPEQFF	TGTGCCAGCCGGGGACAGGGGCCTGAGCAGTTCTTC
-	TRBV6-5	-	TRBJ1-1	CASSRPGTTNTEAFF	TGTGCCAGCAGCCGCCCAGGGACTACGAACACTGAAGCTTTCTTT
-	TRBV7-8	TRBD1	TRBJ1-3	CASSLVWTGGYSGNTIYF	TGTGCCAGCAGCTTAGTGTGGACAGGGGGTTACTCTGGAAACACCATATATTTT
-	TRBV5-1	TRBD1	TRBJ1-1	CASLGQGDTEAFF	TGCGCCAGCTTGGGACAGGGTGACACTGAAGCTTTCTTT
-	TRBV10-3	-	TRBJ1-3	CAISEKGGLSGNTIYF	TGTGCCATCAGTGAAAAGGGGGGGCTCTCTGGAAACACCATATATTTT